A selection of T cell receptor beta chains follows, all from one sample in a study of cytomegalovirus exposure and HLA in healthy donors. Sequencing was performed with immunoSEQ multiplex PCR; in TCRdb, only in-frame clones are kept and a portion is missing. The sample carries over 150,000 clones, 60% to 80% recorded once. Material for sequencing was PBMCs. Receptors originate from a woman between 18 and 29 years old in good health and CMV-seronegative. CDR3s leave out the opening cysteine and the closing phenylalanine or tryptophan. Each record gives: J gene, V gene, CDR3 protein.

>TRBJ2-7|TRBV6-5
ASSAGTGTPYEQY
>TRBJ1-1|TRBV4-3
ASSQDWGGARLHTEAF
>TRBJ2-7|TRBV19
AEQAGVNEQY
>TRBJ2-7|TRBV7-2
ASSGTGAYYEQY
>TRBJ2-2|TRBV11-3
ASSLSLAGNTGELF
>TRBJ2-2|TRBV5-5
ASSHQVGELF
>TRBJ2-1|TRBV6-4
ASSEVAGVINEQF
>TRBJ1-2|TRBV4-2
ASSHGGMINYGYT
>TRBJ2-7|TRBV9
ASSVADTGATYEQY
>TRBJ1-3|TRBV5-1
ASSLQGVSSGNTIY
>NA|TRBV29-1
SVESSSYEQY
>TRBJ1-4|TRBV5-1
ASSLAQSSPEKLF
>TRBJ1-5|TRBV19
ASSIGQGIGQPQH
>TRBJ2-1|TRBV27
ASTPAVAPYNEQF
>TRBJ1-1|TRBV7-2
ASSSDRGTEAF
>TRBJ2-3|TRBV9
ASSKGTGRSSTDTQY
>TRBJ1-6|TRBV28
ASSLFGGQGHLH
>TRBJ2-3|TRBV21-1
ASSKPDSVEADTQY
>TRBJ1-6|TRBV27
ASNRDSNSPLH
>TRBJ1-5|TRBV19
ATSHRGRLLDQPQH
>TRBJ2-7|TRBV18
ASSPDGTPYEQY
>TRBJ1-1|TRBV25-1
ASSMANTEAF
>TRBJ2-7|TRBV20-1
SQDRGMEQY
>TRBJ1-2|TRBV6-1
ASSLSGDYGYT
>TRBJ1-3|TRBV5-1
ASSSGFSSGNTIY
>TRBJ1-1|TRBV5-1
ASSLAGGGNTEAF
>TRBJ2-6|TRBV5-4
ASSLAGANVLT
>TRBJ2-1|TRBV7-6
ASSFTSGGGNEQF
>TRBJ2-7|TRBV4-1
ASSHDLTGTTTSYEQY
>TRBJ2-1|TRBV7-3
ASSSYSRDRVLGEQF
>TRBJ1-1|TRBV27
ASSDRGRRVMNTEAF
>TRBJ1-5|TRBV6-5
ASSYSWSSGQPQH
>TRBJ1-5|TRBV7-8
ASSSLLQGAVQPQH
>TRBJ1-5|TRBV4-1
ASSQDGGLRGGNQPQH
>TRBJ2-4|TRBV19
ASSPGLAGADIQY
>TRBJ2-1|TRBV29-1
SVAPGGIDEQF
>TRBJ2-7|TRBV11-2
ASSLRSRQGSYEQY
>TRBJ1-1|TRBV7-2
ASSLGRQPVEAF
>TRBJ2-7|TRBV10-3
AISEPGSSRGGEQY
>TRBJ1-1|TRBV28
ASGRRDSLNTEAF
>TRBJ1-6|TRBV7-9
ASSPTGGIGSPLH
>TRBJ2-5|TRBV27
ATREPTAQETQY
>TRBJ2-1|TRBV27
ASSPIAGGYNEQF
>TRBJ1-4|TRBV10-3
AISDSFQGRGNEKLF
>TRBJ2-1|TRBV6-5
ASSYSRGLRVEQF
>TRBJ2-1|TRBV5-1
ASSDGLAGVEQF
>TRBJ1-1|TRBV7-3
ASSPWAGNTEAF
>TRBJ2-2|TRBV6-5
ASSNHLPNTGELF
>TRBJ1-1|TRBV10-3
AIRTGTGEAEAF
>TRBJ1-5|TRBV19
ASSIPGGNQPQH
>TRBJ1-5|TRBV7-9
ASSLSGPARGNQPQH
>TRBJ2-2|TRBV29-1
SVEVAGQGDTGELF
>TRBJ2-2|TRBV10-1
ASSKFQTDTGELF
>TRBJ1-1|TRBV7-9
ASSPDPGHLNTEAF